The 23 T cell receptor beta chains listed next were all sequenced from one sample in a study of lymphopenia after photon versus proton radiotherapy. Generated by immunoSEQ multiplex PCR, the TCRdb table keeps only in-frame clones and is missing some. The table records more than 80,000 clones, around 83% of them present only once. Here the sequenced sample was peripheral blood, taken from a patient treated with proton-based radiotherapy. The origin of the receptors is a man between 60 and 75 years old with pancreatic cancer.

The V gene is TRBV5-6, the J gene TRBJ2-6, with D possibly being TRBD2 (5 bases). The CDR3 sequence is 11 residues long. The V end was cut by 3 bases, the J end by 14 bases, with 9 bases between. Germline CDR1 reads SGHDT; CDR2 reads YYEEEE. The CDR3 nucleotides read TGTGCCAGCAGCTACGGGGTCTTCCTGACTTTC. Translated, it gives CASSYGVFLTF.

In its sample, this clone was seen once. The CDR3 nucleotides read TGTGCCAGCAGTTACGGGGGCAGGTACGAGCAGTACTTC. It translates to CASSYGGRYEQYF. The rearrangement links TRBV6-5 to TRBJ2-7; possible D gene TRBD1, 6 bases. V lost 2 bases to trimming and J lost 4 bases, with 9 bases between them. The CDR3 extends over 13 amino acids. Germline V gene lookup returns CDR1 MNHEY and CDR2 SVGAGI.

CDR3 sequence reads: CASNPRGRGDNQPQHF. CDR3 sequence (DNA): TGTGCCAGCAACCCCCGGGGTAGGGGGGACAATCAGCCCCAGCATTTT. The chain links TRBV28 to TRBJ1-5; TRBD1 might be the D (6 bases). V dropped 7 bases and J dropped 3 bases, with 19 bases sitting between them. This CDR3 spans 16 amino acids. Per the germline V gene, CDR1 is MDHEN and CDR2 is SYDVKM.

The chain uses TRBV10-2 and TRBJ1-1; D is ambiguous. This CDR3 is 14 amino acids long. From germline, CDR1 is WSHSY and CDR2 SAAADI. With 6 bases removed from V and 4 bases from J, the gap between germline ends came to 15 bases. The CDR3 is CASSDPVGVTEAFF. For the CDR3, the DNA is TGCGCCAGCAGCGACCCAGTGGGAGTCACTGAAGCTTTCTTT.

The rearrangement links TRBV7-2 to TRBJ2-1; 7 nucleotides line up with TRBD2. Germline-derived CDR1 and CDR2 are SGHTA and FQGNSA. The CDR3 has 15 amino acids. Germline trimming cut 1 base from V and 4 bases from J; bases unmatched to any gene: 4. The CDR3 protein is CASSLGTSDYNEQFF. CDR3 bases: TGTGCCAGCAGCTTAGGTACTAGCGATTACAATGAGCAGTTCTTC. Drawing the rest from reference TRBV7-2 and TRBJ2-1, the complete variable domain is GAGVSQSPSNKVTEKGKDVELRCDPISGHTALYWYRQSLGQGLEFLIYFQGNSAPDKSGLPSDRFSAERTGGSVSTLTIQRTQQEDSAVYLCASSLGTSDYNEQFFGPGTRLTVL.

The chain joins TRBV29-1 to TRBJ2-7; TRBD2 is a possible D gene (6 bases). CDR3 length: 15 residues. The ends were cut back, 6 bases at V and 6 bases at J, with 24 bases in the middle. Germline CDR1 and CDR2: SQVTM and ANQGSEA. The CDR3 DNA reads TGCAGCGTCCACTTTATCCAGGCCGCCGGGGGCGAGCAGTACTTC. Translated, it gives CSVHFIQAAGGEQYF.

V is TRBV5-1 and J is TRBJ1-2; TRBD1 might be the D (5 bases). The CDR3 contains 16 residues. With 5 bases removed from V and 0 bases from J, the gap between germline ends came to 17 bases. Germline assignment: CDR1 SGHRS and CDR2 YFSETQ. CDR3 sequence reads: CASSPTGSTANYGYTF. The CDR3 DNA follows: TGCGCCAGCAGTCCCACAGGATCTACAGCTAACTATGGCTACACCTTC. Using reference TRBV5-1 and TRBJ1-2 for the parts outside the CDR3, the full variable domain is KAGVTQTPRYLIKTRGQQVTLSCSPISGHRSVSWYQQTPGQGLQFLFEYFSETQRNKGNFPGRFSGRQFSNSRSEMNVSTLELGDSALYLCASSPTGSTANYGYTFGSGTRLTVV.

The chain links TRBV7-6 to TRBJ2-1, with D possibly matching TRBD1 (5 bases). Trimming removed 0 bases at V and 9 bases at J, with 12 bases between. The CDR3 covers 14 residues. Germline assignment: CDR1 SGHVS and CDR2 FNYEAQ. CDR3 protein: CASSLAFQGGEQFF. The CDR3 DNA reads TGTGCCAGCAGCTTAGCGTTTCAGGGCGGTGAGCAGTTCTTC.

This clone was detected only once. The CDR3 region has the DNA TGTGCCAGCAGTGGCAGGGGGATAAACTATGGCTACACCTTC. Protein product: CASSGRGINYGYTF. The chain has TRBV28 and TRBJ1-2, with 7 positions matching TRBD1. Germline trimming cut 5 bases from V and 2 bases from J; bases unmatched to any gene: 5. The CDR3 length is 14 residues. In germline, CDR1 is MDHEN, CDR2 SYDVKM.

The rearrangement links TRBV2 to TRBJ2-1, with D possibly matching TRBD1 (5 bases). This CDR3 comprises 13 residues. V lost 3 bases, J lost 3 bases, and 6 bases lay in between. Germline V gene sequence: CDR1 SNHLY, CDR2 FYNNEI. This CDR3 reads CASSDDSYNEQFF. CDR3 DNA sequence: TGTGCCAGCAGTGATGACAGCTACAATGAGCAGTTCTTC. Full variable domain (outside the CDR3, taken from reference TRBV2 and TRBJ2-1): EPEVTQTPSHQVTQMGQEVILRCVPISNHLYFYWYRQILGQKVEFLVSFYNNEISEKSEIFDDQFSVERPDGSNFTLKIRSTKLEDSAMYFCASSDDSYNEQFFGPGTRLTVL.

In its sample, this clone was seen once. The chain combines TRBV7-2 with TRBJ2-1, with 9 bases lining up with TRBD2. The V and J ends lost 2 bases and 4 bases, in that order; junction bases with no gene match: 9. This CDR3 is 17 amino acids long. CDR1 and CDR2 from the germline V gene are SGHTA and FQGNSA. CDR3 in amino acids: CASSLLGAGGVYNEQFF. The CDR3 region has the DNA TGTGCCAGCAGCTTATTGGGGGCGGGAGGGGTTTACAATGAGCAGTTCTTC.

This chain connects TRBV28 to TRBJ2-1; no clear D. The germline V gene encodes CDR1 MDHEN and CDR2 SYDVKM. V was trimmed by 2 bases and J by 0 bases, leaving 8 bases between them. The CDR3 has 15 residues. CDR3 amino acids: CASSLTGLSYNEQFF. In DNA, the CDR3 is TGTGCCAGCAGTTTAACCGGGCTCTCCTACAATGAGCAGTTCTTC.

The chain couples TRBV9 to TRBJ1-2; 9 nucleotides agree with TRBD1. CDR3 length: 15 amino acids. CDR1 and CDR2 from the germline V gene are SGDLS and YYNGEE. Losses at the gene ends were 0 bases for V and 7 bases for J; bases not matched to a gene: 7. In DNA form, the CDR3 reads TGTGCCAGCAGCGTAGCCGGGACAGGGATAGGTGGCTACACCTTC. Protein sequence: CASSVAGTGIGGYTF.

This rearrangement joins TRBV5-1 to TRBJ2-1; possible D gene TRBD2, 5 bases. Germline V CDR1 and CDR2: SGHRS, YFSETQ. Trimming took 4 bases from V and 7 from J, leaving 18 bases between them. This CDR3 is 15 amino acids long. This CDR3 reads CASSPSTSGLNEQFF. The CDR3 DNA is TGCGCCAGCAGCCCATCCACCAGCGGACTTAATGAGCAGTTCTTC.

The chain carries TRBV7-6 and TRBJ1-3; 11 positions agree with TRBD1. V was clipped by 5 bases and J by 2 bases; unmatched bases: 14. This CDR3 has 19 residues. Germline-derived CDR1 and CDR2 are SGHVS and FNYEAQ. The DNA for the CDR3 is TGTGCCAGCAGCCTGTGGACAGGGGGCGCTTTGGTGACTGGAAACACCATATATTTT. It codes for CASSLWTGGALVTGNTIYF.

This clone was picked up one time. The chain joins TRBV7-8 to TRBJ1-2; D is possibly TRBD1 (6 bases). CDR3 length: 16 residues. Germline V gives CDR1 SGHVS, CDR2 FQNEAQ. V was shortened by 1 base and J by 0 bases, with 12 bases between the two germline ends. CDR3 region: CASSLGRGQANYGYTF. As DNA, the CDR3 is TGTGCCAGCAGCTTAGGACGGGGACAAGCTAACTATGGCTACACCTTC.

The J gene is TRBJ2-1, the V gene TRBV28, with a tentative D call TRBD2 (6 bases). The CDR3 has 14 residues. Trimming stripped 4 bases from V and 7 bases from J, with 14 bases between. Germline V CDR1 and CDR2: MDHEN, SYDVKM. CDR3 protein: CASSYGGTFNEQFF. The DNA of the CDR3 is TGTGCCAGCAGTTATGGGGGGACCTTTAATGAGCAGTTCTTC.

The chain uses TRBV7-9 and TRBJ2-3; TRBD2 matches at 10 bases. Losses at the gene ends were 6 bases for V and 0 bases for J; bases not matched to a gene: 9. The CDR3 is made up of 17 amino acids. Germline CDR1 SEHNR, CDR2 FQNEAQ (reference sequence). The CDR3 sequence is CASSPPGLAASTDTQYF. In nucleotides, the CDR3 is TGTGCCAGCAGTCCCCCCGGACTAGCGGCTAGCACAGATACGCAGTATTTT.

The sample holds one count of this clone. The V gene is TRBV10-3, the J gene TRBJ1-1; unclear D gene. The germline V gene has CDR1 ENHRY and CDR2 SYGVKD. The CDR3 runs 14 residues. The V end was cut by 2 bases, the J end by 5 bases, with 12 bases between. CDR3 amino acids: CAISEEEPLTEAFF. The DNA of the CDR3 is TGTGCCATCAGTGAGGAGGAGCCCCTAACTGAAGCTTTCTTT.

This clone was counted once. The chain joins TRBV7-2 to TRBJ2-3, with D uncertain. The germline gives CDR1 SGHTA, CDR2 FQGNSA. This CDR3 is built from 13 residues. V was pared by 2 bases and J by 2 bases, with 5 bases between. The CDR3 nucleotides are TGTGCCAGCAGCTTATTGTACACAGATACGCAGTATTTT. Residues: CASSLLYTDTQYF.

The chain recombines TRBV14 with TRBJ1-2; no firm D call. The DNA end is a closer match to TRBJ2-7, so the J assignment may be wrong. This CDR3 region has 12 residues. Germline CDR1 and CDR2: SGHDN and FVKESK. The CDR3 is CASSQALRLQYF. The CDR3 DNA is TGTGCCAGCAGCCAGGCGCTGAGGCTACAGTACTTC.

The rearrangement uses TRBV18 and TRBJ2-1; the D is unclear. This CDR3 spans 13 amino acids. Trimming shortened V by 3 bases and J by 8 bases, and 11 bases separated the two germline ends. Per germline, CDR1 KGHSH and CDR2 LQKENI. CDR3 DNA sequence: TGTGCCAGCTCACCGCTCCCTCTGGATGAGCAGTTCTTC. Encoded protein: CASSPLPLDEQFF.

The chain employs TRBV28 and TRBJ2-7; D is perhaps TRBD2 (7 bases). Germline lookup yields CDR1 MDHEN and CDR2 SYDVKM. This CDR3 has 15 amino acids. V dropped 5 bases and J dropped 12 bases, with 26 bases sitting between them. DNA for the CDR3: TGTGCCAGCAGTCCCGCAGGGGATTCTAGGGACTACAGGTACTTC. Protein product: CASSPAGDSRDYRYF.